The following is a T cell receptor (beta chain) sequence with its context. Sequencing was performed with immunoSEQ multiplex PCR; in TCRdb, only in-frame clones are kept and a portion is missing. The profile shows around 100,000 clones, around 93% of them singletons. This entry belongs to a study of T cell changes during pregnancy in multiple sclerosis. V dropped 8 bases and J dropped 6; count of bases not matched to a gene: 5. Germline V gene data show CDR1 as MNHEY and CDR2 as SVGAGI. The CDR3 contains 13 residues. The chain employs TRBV6-5 and TRBJ2-7; 12 nucleotides match TRBD1. The receptor comes from a female donor with multiple sclerosis, enrolled in a pregnancy study. This specimen consisted of peripheral blood, obtained before pregnancy. CDR3 sequence (DNA): TGTGCCAGCTCCGGGACAGGGGGCGTCGAGCAGTACTTC. Translated, it gives CASSGTGGVEQYF.